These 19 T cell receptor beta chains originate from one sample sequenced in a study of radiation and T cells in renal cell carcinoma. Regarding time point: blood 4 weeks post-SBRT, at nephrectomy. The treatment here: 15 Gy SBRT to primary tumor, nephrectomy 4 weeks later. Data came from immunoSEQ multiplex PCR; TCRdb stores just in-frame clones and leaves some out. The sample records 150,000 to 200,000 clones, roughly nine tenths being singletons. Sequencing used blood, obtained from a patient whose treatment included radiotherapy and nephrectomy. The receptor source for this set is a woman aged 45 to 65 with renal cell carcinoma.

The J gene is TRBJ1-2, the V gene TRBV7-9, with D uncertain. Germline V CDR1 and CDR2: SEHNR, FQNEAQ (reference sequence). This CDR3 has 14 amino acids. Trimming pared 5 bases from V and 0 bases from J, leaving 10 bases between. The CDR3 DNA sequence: TGTGCCAGCAGCCCGTCAATTACTAACTATGGCTACACCTTC. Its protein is CASSPSITNYGYTF.

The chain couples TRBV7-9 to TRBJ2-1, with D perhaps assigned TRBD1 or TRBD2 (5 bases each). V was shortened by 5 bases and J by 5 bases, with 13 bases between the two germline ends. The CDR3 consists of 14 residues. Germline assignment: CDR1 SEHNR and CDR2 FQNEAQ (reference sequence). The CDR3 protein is CASSRTGTHNEQFF. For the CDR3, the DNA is TGTGCCAGCAGCCGAACCGGGACGCACAATGAGCAGTTCTTC.

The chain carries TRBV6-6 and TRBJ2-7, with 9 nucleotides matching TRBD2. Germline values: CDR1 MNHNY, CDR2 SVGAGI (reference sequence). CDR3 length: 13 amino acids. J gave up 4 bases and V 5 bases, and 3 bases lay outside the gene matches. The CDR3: CASSASGDYEQYF. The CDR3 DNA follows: TGTGCCAGCAGTGCTAGCGGGGATTACGAGCAGTACTTC.

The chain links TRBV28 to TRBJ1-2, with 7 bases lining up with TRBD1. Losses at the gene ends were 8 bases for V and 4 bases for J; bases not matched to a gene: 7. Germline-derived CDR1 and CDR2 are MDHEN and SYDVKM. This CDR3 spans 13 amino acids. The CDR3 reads CASLQGQPYGYTF. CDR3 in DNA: TGTGCCAGCCTACAGGGACAGCCCTATGGCTACACCTTC.

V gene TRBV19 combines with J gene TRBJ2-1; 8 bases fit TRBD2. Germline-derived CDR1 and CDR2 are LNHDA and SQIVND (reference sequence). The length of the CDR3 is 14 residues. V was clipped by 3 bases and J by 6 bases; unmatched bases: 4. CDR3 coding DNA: TGTGCCAGTAGTATTTCGGGGGGGAGCAATGAGCAGTTCTTC. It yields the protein CASSISGGSNEQFF.

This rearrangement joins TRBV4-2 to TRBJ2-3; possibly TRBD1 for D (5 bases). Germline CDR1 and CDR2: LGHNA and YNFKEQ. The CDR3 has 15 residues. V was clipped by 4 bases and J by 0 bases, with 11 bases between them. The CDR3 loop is CASSLVGASTDTQYF. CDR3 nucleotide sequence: TGTGCCAGCAGCCTCGTAGGGGCAAGCACAGATACGCAGTATTTT.

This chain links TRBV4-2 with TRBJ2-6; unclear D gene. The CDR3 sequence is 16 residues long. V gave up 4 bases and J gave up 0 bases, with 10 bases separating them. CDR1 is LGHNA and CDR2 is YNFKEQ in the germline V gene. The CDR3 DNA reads TGTGCCAGCAGCCTTAACCAGGACTCTGGGGCCAACGTCCTGACTTTC. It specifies CASSLNQDSGANVLTF.

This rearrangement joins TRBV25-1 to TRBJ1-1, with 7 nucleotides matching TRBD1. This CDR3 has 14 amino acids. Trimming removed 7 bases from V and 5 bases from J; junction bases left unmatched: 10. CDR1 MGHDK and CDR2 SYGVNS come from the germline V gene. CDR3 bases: TGTGCCAGCACTCTGACAGGGAGTGTGACTGAAGCTTTCTTT. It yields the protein CASTLTGSVTEAFF.

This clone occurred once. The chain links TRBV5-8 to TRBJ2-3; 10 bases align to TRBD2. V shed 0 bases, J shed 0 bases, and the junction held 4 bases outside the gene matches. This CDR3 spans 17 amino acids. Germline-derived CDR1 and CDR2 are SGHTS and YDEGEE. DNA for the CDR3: TGTGCCAGCAGCTTGGGCAATAGCGGGGGGAGCACAGATACGCAGTATTTT. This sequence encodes CASSLGNSGGSTDTQYF. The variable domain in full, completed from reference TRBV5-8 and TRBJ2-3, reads EAGVTQSPTHLIKTRGQQATLRCSPISGHTSVYWYQQALGLGLQFLLWYDEGEERNRGNFPPRFSGRQFPNYSSELNVNALELEDSALYLCASSLGNSGGSTDTQYFGPGTRLTVL.

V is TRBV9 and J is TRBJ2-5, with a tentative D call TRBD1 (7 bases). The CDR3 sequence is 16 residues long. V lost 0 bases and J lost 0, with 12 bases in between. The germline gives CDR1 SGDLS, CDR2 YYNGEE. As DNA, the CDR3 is TGTGCCAGCAGCGTAGGACCAGGGGGGTACCAAGAGACCCAGTACTTC. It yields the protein CASSVGPGGYQETQYF.

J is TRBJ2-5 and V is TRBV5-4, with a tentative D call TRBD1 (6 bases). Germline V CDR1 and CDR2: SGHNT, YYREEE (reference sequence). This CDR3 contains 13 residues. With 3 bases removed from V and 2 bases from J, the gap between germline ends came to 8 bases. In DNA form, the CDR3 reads TGTGCCAGCAGCTCGGACAGACAAGAGACCCAGTACTTC. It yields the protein CASSSDRQETQYF.

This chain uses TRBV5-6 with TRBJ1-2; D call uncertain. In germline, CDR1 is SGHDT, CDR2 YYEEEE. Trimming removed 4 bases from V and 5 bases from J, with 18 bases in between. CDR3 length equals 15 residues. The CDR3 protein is CASSPPLGEGYGYTF. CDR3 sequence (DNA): TGTGCCAGCAGCCCCCCACTTGGCGAGGGTTATGGCTACACCTTC.

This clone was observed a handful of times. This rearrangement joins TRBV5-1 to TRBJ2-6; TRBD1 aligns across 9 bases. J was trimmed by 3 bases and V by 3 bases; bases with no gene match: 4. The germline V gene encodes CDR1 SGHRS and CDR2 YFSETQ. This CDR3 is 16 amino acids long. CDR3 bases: TGCGCCAGCAGCTGGACAGGGGACAGTGGGGCCAACGTCCTGACTTTC. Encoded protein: CASSWTGDSGANVLTF.

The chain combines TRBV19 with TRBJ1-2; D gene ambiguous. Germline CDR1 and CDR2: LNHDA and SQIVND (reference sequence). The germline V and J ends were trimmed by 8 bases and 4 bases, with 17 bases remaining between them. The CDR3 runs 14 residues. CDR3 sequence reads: CASSGRPGSYGYTF. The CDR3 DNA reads TGTGCCAGTTCCGGCCGCCCGGGGTCCTATGGCTACACCTTC. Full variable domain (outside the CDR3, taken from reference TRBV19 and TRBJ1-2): DGGITQSPKYLFRKEGQNVTLSCEQNLNHDAMYWYRQDPGQGLRLIYYSQIVNDFQKGDIAEGYSVSREKKESFPLTVTSAQKNPTAFYLCASSGRPGSYGYTFGSGTRLTVV.

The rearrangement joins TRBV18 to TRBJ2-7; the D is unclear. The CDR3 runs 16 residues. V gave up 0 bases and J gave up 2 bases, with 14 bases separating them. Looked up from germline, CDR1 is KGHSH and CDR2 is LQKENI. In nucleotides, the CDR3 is TGTGCCAGCTCACCACCGTTGGTGGGGTCACCCTACGAGCAGTACTTC. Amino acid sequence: CASSPPLVGSPYEQYF. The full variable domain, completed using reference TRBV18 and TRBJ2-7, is NAGVMQNPRHLVRRRGQEARLRCSPMKGHSHVYWYRQLPEEGLKFMVYLQKENIIDESGMPKERFSAEFPKEGPSILRIQQVVRGDSAAYFCASSPPLVGSPYEQYFGPGTRLTVT.

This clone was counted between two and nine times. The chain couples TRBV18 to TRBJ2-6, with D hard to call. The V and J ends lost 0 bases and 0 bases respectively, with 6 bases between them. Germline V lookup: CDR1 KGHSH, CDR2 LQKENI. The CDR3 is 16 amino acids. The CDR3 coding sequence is TGTGCCAGCTCACCACCGACCAACTCTGGGGCCAACGTCCTGACTTTC. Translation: CASSPPTNSGANVLTF.

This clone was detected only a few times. Here the CDR3 DNA reads TGTGCCATCAGTGACCCCGGACAGGCCGGCTATGGCTACACCTTC. It specifies CAISDPGQAGYGYTF. V and J are TRBV10-3 and TRBJ1-2; 7 positions match TRBD1. CDR3 length equals 15 residues. With V trimmed by 3 bases and J by 4 bases, 8 bases remained unmatched. Looked up from germline, CDR1 is ENHRY and CDR2 is SYGVKD.

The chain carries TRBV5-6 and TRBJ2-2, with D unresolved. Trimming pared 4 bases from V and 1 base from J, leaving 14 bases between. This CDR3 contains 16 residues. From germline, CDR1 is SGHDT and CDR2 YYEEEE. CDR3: CASSRIDSGNTGELFF. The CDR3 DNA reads TGTGCCAGCAGCAGGATAGATTCAGGGAACACCGGGGAGCTGTTTTTT.

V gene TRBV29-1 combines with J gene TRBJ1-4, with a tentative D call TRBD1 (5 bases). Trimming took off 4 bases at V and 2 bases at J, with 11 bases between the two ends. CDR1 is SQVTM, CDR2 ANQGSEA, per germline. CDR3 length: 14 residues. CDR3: CSVGLGGTNEKLFF. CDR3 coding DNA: TGCAGCGTTGGGCTCGGGGGTACTAATGAAAAACTGTTTTTT.